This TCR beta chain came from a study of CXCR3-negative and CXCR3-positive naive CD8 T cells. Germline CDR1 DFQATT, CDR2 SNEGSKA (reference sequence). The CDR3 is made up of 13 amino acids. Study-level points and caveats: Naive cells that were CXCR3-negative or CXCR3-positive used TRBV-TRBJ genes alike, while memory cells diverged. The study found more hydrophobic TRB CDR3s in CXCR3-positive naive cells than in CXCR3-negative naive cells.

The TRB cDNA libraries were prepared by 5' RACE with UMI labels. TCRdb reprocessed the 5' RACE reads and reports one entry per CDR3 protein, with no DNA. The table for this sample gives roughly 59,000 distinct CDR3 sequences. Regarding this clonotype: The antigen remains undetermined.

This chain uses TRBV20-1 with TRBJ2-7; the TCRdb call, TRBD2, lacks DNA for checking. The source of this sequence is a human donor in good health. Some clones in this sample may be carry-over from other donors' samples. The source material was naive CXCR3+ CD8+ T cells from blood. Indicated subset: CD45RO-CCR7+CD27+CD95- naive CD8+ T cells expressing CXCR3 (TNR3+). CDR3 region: CSARGQGGYEQYF.